This T cell receptor beta chain came from a study of blood T cell repertoires in COVID-19. Background on the study: The cDNA or gDNA used as material had been derived from T cells, B-cell-depleted T cells, or PBMCs.

Here immunoSEQ multiplex PCR was the method, and the copy in TCRdb shows in-frame clones only, minus some. This sample has about 100,000 clones, with 86% found just once. This CDR3 has 18 amino acids. V lost 4 bases, J lost 8 bases, and 19 bases stayed unmatched. Germline V gene sequence: CDR1 MGHRA, CDR2 YSYEKL. The clonotype comes from an older man with acute or convalescent COVID-19. The source material was peripheral blood. V gene TRBV4-1 combines with J gene TRBJ2-1; 8 nucleotides agree with TRBD2. CDR3 nucleotide sequence: TGCGCCAGCAGCCCCCCCGGGGGGGGTAGAGGGGTGATGGATGAGCAGTTCTTC. As protein: CASSPPGGGRGVMDEQFF.